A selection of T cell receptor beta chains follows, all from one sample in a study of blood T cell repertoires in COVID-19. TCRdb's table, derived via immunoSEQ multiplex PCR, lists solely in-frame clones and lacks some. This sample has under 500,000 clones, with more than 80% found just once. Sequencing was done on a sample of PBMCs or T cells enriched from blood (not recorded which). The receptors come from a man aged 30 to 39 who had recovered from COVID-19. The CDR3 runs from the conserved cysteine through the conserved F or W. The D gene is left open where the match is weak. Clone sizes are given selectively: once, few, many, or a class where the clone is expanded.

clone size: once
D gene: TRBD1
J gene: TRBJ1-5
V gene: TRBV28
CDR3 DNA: TGTGCCAGCCACTTACAGGGGCAGCAGCCCCAGCATTTT
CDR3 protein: CASHLQGQQPQHF

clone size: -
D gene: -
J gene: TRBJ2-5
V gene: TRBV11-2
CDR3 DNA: TGTGCCAGCAGCTTCGGGGGCCAAGAGACCCAGTACTTC
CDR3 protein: CASSFGGQETQYF

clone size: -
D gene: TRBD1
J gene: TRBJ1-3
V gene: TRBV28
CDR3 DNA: TGTGCCAGCAGTTTGGGTCTTAGATTGGGACAGGCCCAATACTCTGGAAACACCATATATTTT
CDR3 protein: CASSLGLRLGQAQYSGNTIYF

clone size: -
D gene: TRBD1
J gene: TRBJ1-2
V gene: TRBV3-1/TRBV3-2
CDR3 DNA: TGTGCCAGCAGCCGGGAACAGGGGAACTATGGCTACACCTTC
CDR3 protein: CASSREQGNYGYTF

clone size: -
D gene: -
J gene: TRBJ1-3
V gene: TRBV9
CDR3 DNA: TGTGCCAGCAGCGTAAACCGGGTCGACCTTGGAAACACCATATATTTT
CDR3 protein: CASSVNRVDLGNTIYF

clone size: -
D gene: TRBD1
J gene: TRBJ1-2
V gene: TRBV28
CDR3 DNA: TGTGCCAGCAGTACTCCGCTCCTGACAGGGGGCTATGGCTACACCTTC
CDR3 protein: CASSTPLLTGGYGYTF

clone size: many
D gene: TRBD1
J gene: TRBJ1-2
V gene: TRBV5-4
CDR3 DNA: TGTGCCAGCAGTCCTGACAGGGGCGGCTACACCTTC
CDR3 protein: CASSPDRGGYTF

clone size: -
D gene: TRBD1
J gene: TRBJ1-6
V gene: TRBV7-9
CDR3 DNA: TGTGCCAGCAGCTCGGGACAGGGTTATAATTCACCCCTCCACTTT
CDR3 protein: CASSSGQGYNSPLHF

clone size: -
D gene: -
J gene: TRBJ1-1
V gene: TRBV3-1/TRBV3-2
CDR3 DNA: TGTGCCAGCAGCCAAGAAAGGCTTGACGGGGGGCGCGGGGACACTGAAGCTTTCTTT
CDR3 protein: CASSQERLDGGRGDTEAFF

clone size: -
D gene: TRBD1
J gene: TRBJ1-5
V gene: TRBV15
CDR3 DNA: TGTGCCACCAGCAGAGTGGGGAGACAGGGTATTCAGCCCCAGCATTTT
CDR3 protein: CATSRVGRQGIQPQHF

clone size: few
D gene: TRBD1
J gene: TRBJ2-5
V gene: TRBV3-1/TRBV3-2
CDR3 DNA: TGTGCCAGCAGCGGCCGGGACAGCAGATTTGAGACCCAGTACTTC
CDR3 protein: CASSGRDSRFETQYF

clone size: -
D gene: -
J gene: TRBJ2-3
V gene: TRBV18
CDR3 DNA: TGTGCCAGCTCACCGAAAGGTCCTCGGGTGGGCACAGATACGCAGTATTTT
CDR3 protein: CASSPKGPRVGTDTQYF

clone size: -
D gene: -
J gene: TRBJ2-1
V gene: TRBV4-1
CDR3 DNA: TGCGCCAGCAGCCAAGCCGGGAGAGATGAGCAGTTCTTC
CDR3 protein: CASSQAGRDEQFF

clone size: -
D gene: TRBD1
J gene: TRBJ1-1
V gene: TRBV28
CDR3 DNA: TGTGCCAGCAGTTTGCGTTTCGGACAGGGGGCCGCAAGATCCCAGGGCACTGAAGCTTTCTTT
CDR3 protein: CASSLRFGQGAARSQGTEAFF

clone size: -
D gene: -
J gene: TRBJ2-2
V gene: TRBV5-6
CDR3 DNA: TGTGCCAGCAGCTGGGCCACTAGCAGTCCCAACACCGGGGAGCTGTTTTTT
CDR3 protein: CASSWATSSPNTGELFF

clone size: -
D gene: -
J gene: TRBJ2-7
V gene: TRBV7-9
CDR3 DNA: TGTGCCAGCAGCTTGGGCGGGGTAACCGGCGAGCAGTACTTC
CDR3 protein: CASSLGGVTGEQYF

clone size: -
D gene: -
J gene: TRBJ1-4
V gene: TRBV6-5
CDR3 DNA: TGTGCCAGCAGGAACAGTAAACCTAATGAAAAACTGTTTTTT
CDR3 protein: CASRNSKPNEKLFF

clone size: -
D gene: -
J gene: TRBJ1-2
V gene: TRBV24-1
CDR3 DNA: TGTGCCACCAGTGATACCGGGACAATCTATGGCTACACCTTC
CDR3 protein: CATSDTGTIYGYTF

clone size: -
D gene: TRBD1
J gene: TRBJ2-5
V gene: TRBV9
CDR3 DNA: TGTGCCAGCAGCGTAGGGACAGGGGCGGCGGGGGAGACCCAGTACTTC
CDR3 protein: CASSVGTGAAGETQYF

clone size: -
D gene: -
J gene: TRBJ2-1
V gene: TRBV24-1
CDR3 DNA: TGTGCCACCAGTGTCGGAGGTGGGGAGCAGTTCTTC
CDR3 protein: CATSVGGGEQFF

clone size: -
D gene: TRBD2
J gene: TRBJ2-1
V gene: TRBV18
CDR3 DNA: TGTGCCAGCTCACTACTTCTAGCGGGAGTAAATAATGAGCAGTTCTTC
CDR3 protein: CASSLLLAGVNNEQFF

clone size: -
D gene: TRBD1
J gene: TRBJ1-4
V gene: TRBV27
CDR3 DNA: TGTGCCACAGGGGGACAGGGGACCAGAAAACTGTTTTTT
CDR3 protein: CATGGQGTRKLFF

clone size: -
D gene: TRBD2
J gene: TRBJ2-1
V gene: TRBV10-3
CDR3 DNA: TGTGCCATCAGCGCTCTAGCGGGAGTCGATGAGCAGTTCTTC
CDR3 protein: CAISALAGVDEQFF

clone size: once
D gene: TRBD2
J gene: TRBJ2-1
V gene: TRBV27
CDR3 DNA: TGTGCCACCGCCTTAGCGGGTGTCTACAATGAGCAGTTCTTC
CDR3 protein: CATALAGVYNEQFF

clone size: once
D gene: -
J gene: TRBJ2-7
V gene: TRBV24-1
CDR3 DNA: TGTGCCACCAGTGATCCTGGAGCGGAGGAGCAGTACTTC
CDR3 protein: CATSDPGAEEQYF

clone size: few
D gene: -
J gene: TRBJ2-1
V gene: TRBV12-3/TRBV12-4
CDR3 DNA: TGTGCCAGCAGTAATAGAAATGAGCAGTTCTTC
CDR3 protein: CASSNRNEQFF

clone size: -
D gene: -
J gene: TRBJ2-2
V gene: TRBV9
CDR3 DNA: TGTGCCAGCAGCCTCATTGGAAGCGGTACTGGGGAGCTGTTTTTT
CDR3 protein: CASSLIGSGTGELFF

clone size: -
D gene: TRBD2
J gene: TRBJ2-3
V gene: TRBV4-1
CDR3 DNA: TGCGCCAGCAGCCCCGGGACTAGCGGGAAGGATACGCAGTATTTT
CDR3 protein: CASSPGTSGKDTQYF

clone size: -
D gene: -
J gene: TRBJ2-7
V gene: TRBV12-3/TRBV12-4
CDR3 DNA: TGTGCCAGCGGGACACGATCCTACGAGCAGTACTTC
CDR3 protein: CASGTRSYEQYF

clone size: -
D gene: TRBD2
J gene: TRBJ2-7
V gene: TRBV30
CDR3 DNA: TGTGCCTGGAGTGGGGGACTAGGCTACGAGCAGTACTTC
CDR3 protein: CAWSGGLGYEQYF

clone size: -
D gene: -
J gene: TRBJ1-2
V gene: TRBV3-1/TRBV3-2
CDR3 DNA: TGTGCCAGCAGCCAAGAGGCCTATGGCTACACCTTC
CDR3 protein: CASSQEAYGYTF

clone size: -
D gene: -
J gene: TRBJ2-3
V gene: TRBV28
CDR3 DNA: TGTGCCAGCAGCGGGGCGGGACCCACAGATACGCAGTATTTT
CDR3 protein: CASSGAGPTDTQYF

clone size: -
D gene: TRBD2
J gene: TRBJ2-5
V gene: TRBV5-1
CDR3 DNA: TGCGCCAGCAGCTTGGAGATAGCGGGAGGGTTCCGGCAGACCCAGTACTTC
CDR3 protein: CASSLEIAGGFRQTQYF

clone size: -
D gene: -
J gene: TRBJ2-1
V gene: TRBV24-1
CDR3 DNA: TGTGCCACCAGTGAAAAGGGAACGGACTATTTGAATGAGCAGTTCTTC
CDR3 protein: CATSEKGTDYLNEQFF

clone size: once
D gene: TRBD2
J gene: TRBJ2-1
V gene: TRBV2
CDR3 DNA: TGTGCCAGCAGAGGGACTAGCGGGAGTGAGCAGTTCTTC
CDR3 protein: CASRGTSGSEQFF

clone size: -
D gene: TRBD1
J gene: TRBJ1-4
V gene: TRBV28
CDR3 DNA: TGTGCCAGCAGTTCCGGGACAGACCGTCGGCAACTGTTTTTT
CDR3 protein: CASSSGTDRRQLFF

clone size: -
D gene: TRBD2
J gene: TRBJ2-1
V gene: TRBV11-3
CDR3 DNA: TGTGCCAGCAGCTTGGGGACTAGCGGGACAAATGAGCAGTTCTTC
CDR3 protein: CASSLGTSGTNEQFF

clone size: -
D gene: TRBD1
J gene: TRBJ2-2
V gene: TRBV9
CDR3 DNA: TGTGCCAGCAGCACCGGACAGGGGGCGGGCGGGGAGCTGTTTTTT
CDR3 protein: CASSTGQGAGGELFF

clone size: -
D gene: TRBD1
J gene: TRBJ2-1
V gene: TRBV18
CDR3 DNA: TGTGCCAGCTCACCTGGACAGGACACCTACAATGAGCAGTTCTTC
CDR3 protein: CASSPGQDTYNEQFF

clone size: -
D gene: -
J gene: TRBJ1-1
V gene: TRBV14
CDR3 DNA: TGTGCCAGCAGCCATTTAGGGGTTCAACCCCCAGAAGCTTTCTTT
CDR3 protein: CASSHLGVQPPEAFF

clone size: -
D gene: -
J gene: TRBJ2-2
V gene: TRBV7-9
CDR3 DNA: TGTGCCAGCAGCTTGCTAGCCGGGGAGCTGTTTTTT
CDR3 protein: CASSLLAGELFF

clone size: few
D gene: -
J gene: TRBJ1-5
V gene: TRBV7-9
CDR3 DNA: TGTGCCAGCAGCTTATCGGGGAATAGCAATCAGCCCCAGCATTTT
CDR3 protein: CASSLSGNSNQPQHF

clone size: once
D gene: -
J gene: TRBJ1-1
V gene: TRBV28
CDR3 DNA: TGTGCCAACCCTTGGGGGAGGGGGGAAGCTTTCTTT
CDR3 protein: CANPWGRGEAFF

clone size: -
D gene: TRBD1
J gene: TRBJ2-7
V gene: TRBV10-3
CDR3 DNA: TGTGCCATCGGAGGGACAGGGGCCTACGAGCAGTACTTC
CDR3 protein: CAIGGTGAYEQYF

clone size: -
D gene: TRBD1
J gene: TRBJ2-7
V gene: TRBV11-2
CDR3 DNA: TGTGCCAGCAGCTCCCCGGGACAGCACTACGAGCAGTACTTC
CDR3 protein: CASSSPGQHYEQYF

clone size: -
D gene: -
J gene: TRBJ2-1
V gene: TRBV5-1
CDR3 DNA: TGCGCCCCGAGCAGGTCCCTCCCTCGGGGGAATGAGCAGTTCTTC
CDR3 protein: CAPSRSLPRGNEQFF

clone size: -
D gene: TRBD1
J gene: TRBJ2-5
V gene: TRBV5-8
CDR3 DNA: TGTGCCAGCAGCCCCAGGGACAGCCGACAAGAGACCCAGTACTTC
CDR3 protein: CASSPRDSRQETQYF